A single sample is the source of the 20 T cell receptor beta chains below, sequenced in a study of blood T cell repertoires in COVID-19. The assay was immunoSEQ multiplex PCR, and TCRdb's table has in-frame clones only and misses some. The data show roughly 220,000 clones, with around 87% seen just once and about 15% held by the top ten. Sequenced input: PBMCs or T cells enriched from blood (not recorded which). All receptors come from a man aged 25 to 40 who had been exposed to COVID-19.

As DNA, the CDR3 is TGTGCCAGCAGCCCCCGCGAAGGGGCAAGTTCACCCCTCCACTTT. It translates to CASSPREGASSPLHF. The rearrangement joins TRBV11-2 to TRBJ1-6; TRBD1 might be the D (5 bases). V shed 5 bases and J shed 9 bases, with 17 bases lying between them. CDR3 size: 15 residues. Germline CDR1 reads SGHAT; CDR2 reads FQNNGV.

This clone was counted once. The chain carries TRBV5-1 and TRBJ2-7, with 9 bases aligning to TRBD2. The CDR3 loop spans 13 amino acids. V dropped 4 bases and J dropped 8; count of bases not matched to a gene: 7. Germline V gene lookup returns CDR1 SGHRS and CDR2 YFSETQ. In DNA form, the CDR3 reads TGCGCCAGCAGCCCCTTAGCGGGGGACAAGCAGTACTTC. Residues: CASSPLAGDKQYF. The whole variable domain, remainder taken from reference TRBV5-1 and TRBJ2-7, is KAGVTQTPRYLIKTRGQQVTLSCSPISGHRSVSWYQQTPGQGLQFLFEYFSETQRNKGNFPGRFSGRQFSNSRSEMNVSTLELGDSALYLCASSPLAGDKQYFGPGTRLTVT.

The rearrangement joins TRBV4-1 to TRBJ1-2, with 8 bases that match TRBD1. The germline gives CDR1 MGHRA, CDR2 YSYEKL. V lost 4 bases and J lost 4; bases outside the gene matches: 11. The CDR3 contains 16 residues. CDR3 DNA sequence: TGCGCCAGCAGCCTAAATACAGGGGGTTCGGGCTATGGCTACACCTTC. Translating it yields CASSLNTGGSGYGYTF.

The J gene is TRBJ2-5, the V gene TRBV2, with D possibly matching TRBD2 (6 bases). CDR3 length: 15 amino acids. Trimming cost V 8 bases and J 2 bases, with 18 bases left between them. Germline lookup yields CDR1 SNHLY and CDR2 FYNNEI. In nucleotides, the CDR3 is TGTGCCAGCGCAAGGCGGGGAAACCTACAAGAGACCCAGTACTTC. It specifies CASARRGNLQETQYF.

V and J are TRBV7-2 and TRBJ2-1; 8 bases align to TRBD2. V trimming: 2 bases; J trimming: 4 bases; junction bases outside the gene matches: 7. Germline CDR1 is SGHTA and CDR2 is FQGNSA. This CDR3 has 16 residues. The CDR3 bases are TGTGCCAGCAGCTTATCTGGCGGGGGGTTGTACAATGAGCAGTTCTTC. Amino acid sequence: CASSLSGGGLYNEQFF.

This sequence joins TRBV30 and TRBJ2-3, with 10 bases aligning to TRBD2. Germline CDR1 reads GTSNPN; CDR2 reads SVGIG (reference sequence). Germline trimming cut 2 bases from V and 4 bases from J; bases unmatched to any gene: 3. The CDR3 is made up of 14 amino acids. For the CDR3, the DNA is TGTGCCTGGAGTATAGCGGGGGGTGCAGATACGCAGTATTTT. Encoded protein: CAWSIAGGADTQYF.

This sequence joins TRBV5-1 and TRBJ1-1; D unresolved. The CDR3 sequence is 14 residues long. The germline CDR1 and CDR2 sequences are SGHRS and YFSETQ. V lost 4 bases and J lost 4, with 14 bases in between. CDR3 in amino acids: CASSDNSVSTEAFF. Written as DNA, the CDR3 is TGCGCCAGCAGCGACAACAGTGTGAGCACTGAAGCTTTCTTT.

The V and J genes are TRBV7-2 and TRBJ2-5; 7 bases line up with TRBD2. The germline V gene has CDR1 SGHTA and CDR2 FQGNSA. This CDR3 is built from 17 residues. V was clipped by 5 bases and J by 2 bases; unmatched bases: 14. The CDR3 spells CASSPGGTGGLQETQYF. DNA for the CDR3: TGTGCCAGCAGCCCCGGGGGGACGGGCGGACTTCAAGAGACCCAGTACTTC.

The V gene is TRBV4-1, the J gene TRBJ1-2; possibly TRBD1 for D (5 bases). CDR3 length: 15 residues. Germline V CDR1 and CDR2: MGHRA, YSYEKL. V was cut by 0 bases and J by 4 bases, with 12 bases left in between. In DNA form, the CDR3 reads TGCGCCAGCAGCCAAGAATGGGGGGTAGTCTATGGCTACACCTTC. It encodes CASSQEWGVVYGYTF.

The chain combines TRBV7-9 with TRBJ2-3; D might be TRBD1 (5 bases). The CDR3 is made up of 15 amino acids. Germline loops: CDR1 SEHNR, CDR2 FQNEAQ (reference sequence). Trimming cost V 2 bases and J 2 bases, with 11 bases left between them. The CDR3 here is CASSLRDSFTDTQYF. CDR3 nucleotides: TGTGCCAGCAGCTTAAGAGACAGCTTCACAGATACGCAGTATTTT.

The chain carries TRBV9 and TRBJ2-7; 10 positions agree with TRBD1. With 2 bases clipped from V and 7 bases from J, the junction kept 6 bases outside the gene matches. The CDR3 sequence is 14 residues long. Germline CDR1 SGDLS, CDR2 YYNGEE. As DNA, the CDR3 is TGTGCCAGCAGCGTCGACAGGGGGCGGGAAGAGCAGTACTTC. Amino acids: CASSVDRGREEQYF.

The gene calls are TRBV3-1 (or the pseudogene TRBV3-2) and TRBJ1-6; no clear D. V shed 4 bases and J shed 13 bases, with 11 bases lying between them. The CDR3 is 12 amino acids. CDR1 and CDR2 (germline): LGHDT, YNNKEL (reference sequence). The CDR3 sequence is CASSLNTGPLHF. CDR3 bases: TGTGCCAGCAGCCTCAACACCGGGCCCCTCCACTTT.

V is TRBV12-5 and J is TRBJ1-2; 7 nucleotides line up with TRBD1. Germline-derived CDR1 and CDR2 are LGHNT and FRNRAP. The ends lost 5 bases at V and 0 bases at J; junction bases unmatched: 9. This CDR3 is 16 amino acids long. The CDR3: CASGPMGDSPNYGYTF. CDR3 nucleotides: TGTGCTAGTGGTCCTATGGGGGACAGTCCTAACTATGGCTACACCTTC.

The V call is TRBV5-6, the J call TRBJ1-1; maybe TRBD1 (6 bases). The CDR3 sequence is 14 residues long. The V gene's germline CDR1 is SGHDT and CDR2 YYEEEE. V gave up 1 base and J gave up 7 bases, with 14 bases separating them. CDR3 sequence: CASSLRSRGGEAFF. CDR3 sequence (DNA): TGTGCCAGCAGCTTGCGATCAAGAGGGGGTGAAGCTTTCTTT.

The V gene is TRBV7-7, the J gene TRBJ2-2, with D possibly TRBD2 on 5 matching bases. V lost 5 bases, J lost 2 bases, and 9 bases lay in between. The CDR3 covers 14 residues. CDR1 and CDR2 from the germline V gene are SSHAT and FNYEAQ (reference sequence). The CDR3 DNA sequence: TGTGCCAGCAGCACTAGACCCAACACCGGGGAGCTGTTTTTT. Translation gives CASSTRPNTGELFF.

This chain joins TRBV5-1 and TRBJ2-2, with 9 bases fitting TRBD2. The V gene's germline CDR1 is SGHRS and CDR2 YFSETQ. Germline trimming cut 4 bases from V and 0 bases from J; bases unmatched to any gene: 4. The CDR3 has 16 residues. CDR3 loop: CASSLLAGTNTGELFF. CDR3 nucleotides: TGCGCCAGCAGCCTTCTAGCGGGGACGAACACCGGGGAGCTGTTTTTT.

The V and J genes are TRBV24-1 and TRBJ2-3; 7 nucleotides match TRBD1. Trimming removed 4 bases from V and 1 base from J; junction bases left unmatched: 4. Per the germline V gene, CDR1 is KGHDR and CDR2 is SFDVKD. CDR3 length equals 15 residues. The CDR3 DNA is TGTGCCACCAGTGACCACGGGACAGGCACAGATACGCAGTATTTT. Translating it yields CATSDHGTGTDTQYF.

V and J are TRBV2 and TRBJ2-2; 9 bases are shared with TRBD1. The CDR3 is 16 amino acids. Germline CDR1 is SNHLY and CDR2 is FYNNEI. With 5 bases clipped from V and 4 bases from J, the junction kept 8 bases outside the gene matches. The CDR3, as DNA: TGTGCCAGCAGTCCGGGACAGGGCCGGGTCACCGGGGAGCTGTTTTTT. Amino acid sequence: CASSPGQGRVTGELFF.

The chain recombines TRBV18 with TRBJ2-2; the D gene is possibly TRBD1 (5 bases). V was cut by 3 bases and J by 4 bases, with 15 bases left in between. CDR3 size: 16 residues. Germline V gives CDR1 KGHSH, CDR2 LQKENI. CDR3: CASSPWEQDVTGELFF. Written as DNA, the CDR3 is TGTGCCAGCTCACCCTGGGAACAGGACGTCACCGGGGAGCTGTTTTTT.

The sample holds one count of this clone. The chain links TRBV20-1 to TRBJ2-7; D is perhaps TRBD1 (5 bases). The CDR3 is made up of 14 amino acids. CDR1 is DFQATT and CDR2 is SNEGSKA in the germline V gene (reference sequence). V was shortened by 4 bases and J by 2 bases, with 15 bases between the two germline ends. The CDR3 DNA sequence: TGCAGTGCTACTGAGACAGCCTATACCTACGAGCAGTACTTC. Encoded protein: CSATETAYTYEQYF.